This TCR beta chain emerged from a study of blood T cell repertoires in COVID-19. Profiling relied on immunoSEQ multiplex PCR, and the TCRdb table lists in-frame clones only, not all of them. The data hold nearly 90,000 clones, with 72% observed a single time. CDR3 length: 11 amino acids. Germline V gene sequence: CDR1 SQVTM, CDR2 ANQGSEA. V lost 0 bases, J lost 5 bases, and 4 bases lay in between. The sample was peripheral blood. V usage is TRBV29-1 and J usage is TRBJ1-1; no clear D gene. The sequence came from a woman of 80 years or more with acute or convalescent COVID-19. CDR3 in DNA: TGCAGCGTTGAAGATCGTACTGAAGCTTTCTTT. This gives the protein CSVEDRTEAFF.